The entry that follows covers one T cell receptor beta chain sequence. Its target is not known. The record originates from a study of cytomegalovirus exposure and HLA in healthy donors. Broader study findings: HLA alleles were associated with 15,000 to 20,000 TCR beta sequences in a later analysis at 0.05 false discovery rate. About 87% or about 30% of the time was how often most TCR beta V segments were productive, according to an earlier analysis. Many donors shared some public TCRs, even though most TCR sequences were rare.

The CDR3 totals 13 residues. In germline, CDR1 is SEHNR, CDR2 FQNEAQ (reference sequence). V shed 4 bases and J shed 10 bases, with 14 bases lying between them. The PCR used 60 Vbeta and 13 Jbeta primers. Some clones are missing from TCRdb's copy, which holds only in-frame ones; the method was immunoSEQ multiplex PCR. The sample consists of 100,000 or so clones, around 82% of them appearing once. This TCR was recovered from a woman aged 45-59 years in good health and CMV-seropositive. The chain carries TRBV7-9 and TRBJ1-5; D is undetermined. The sequencing sample was made of PBMCs. The CDR3 reads CASSSTSRLPQHF. The CDR3 DNA follows: TGTGCCAGCAGCTCAACATCTAGGCTTCCCCAGCATTTT.